Below, one T cell receptor beta chain is given with its context. Its specificity is not known. This sample was taken from a study of T-cell memory formation after mild COVID-19. Overall study context: TCR clusters largely stayed donor specific.

Germline CDR1 KGHSH, CDR2 LQKENI. This CDR3 region has 17 residues. The trim removed 4 bases at V and 5 bases at J, leaving 17 bases unmatched. TCRdb re-analysed the 5' RACE reads in MiXCR, keeping a single row per CDR3 protein. This table holds about 140,000 distinct CDR3 sequences, 13% to 15% found once. General study findings and limits: Clones that contracted from day 15 to 85 were balanced CD4/CD8, while later expanders leaned CD4+. Detection of some responders pre-infection suggested pre-existing cross-reactive memory T cells participated.

This chain uses TRBV18 with TRBJ2-7; 7 bases line up with TRBD2. The origin of this receptor is an adult woman who had mild COVID-19 (a few samples of this study predate the infection). Cell type and time point are not known. Sequenced input: PBMCs or a T cell subset sorted from them (not recorded which). The CDR3 reads CASSLGFERGAVDEQYF. CDR3 DNA sequence: TGTGCCAGCTCACTGGGTTTTGAGCGGGGAGCGGTGGACGAGCAGTACTTC.